Included here is one TCR beta chain sequence, with context. Antigen: not known. This entry is derived from a study of shared clonotypes between healthy human individuals. Germline V lookup: CDR1 SGHDT, CDR2 YYEEEE. V lost 2 bases to trimming and J lost 2 bases, with 17 bases between them. The CDR3 covers 16 residues. All donors were healthy HIV-negative adults lacking recent acute infections or vaccinations. Produced via immunoSEQ multiplex PCR; TCRdb's table is partial and in-frame only. The repertoire has around 2.5 million clones, more than 85% of them found once; the top ten carry more than 0.35%. Whole-study results and caveats: Relative to memory subsets, naive subsets generally showed larger estimated richness. Exclusively blood specimens were collected; tissue repertoires likely differ.

Sequencing was carried out using naive CD4+ T cells from PBMCs. Documented subset: CD45RA+ positively selected. This sequence originates from a young man in good health. Some clones in this sample may be carry-over from other donors' samples. This chain connects TRBV5-6 to TRBJ2-7; no reliable D call. CDR3 sequence: CASSFTVELNTYEQYF. CDR3 in DNA: TGTGCCAGCAGCTTTACCGTTGAGTTAAACACCTACGAGCAGTACTTC.